These 5 T cell receptor beta chains were sequenced from one sample in a study of control samples from healthy donors and cancer patients. Only in-frame clones appear in the TCRdb table, and some are missing; sequencing was by immunoSEQ multiplex PCR. The sample lists 85,000 to 95,000 clones, 82% occurring once. The specimen sequenced was blood. Source of these receptors: a woman in her fifties or sixties in good health.

CDR3 protein: CASSGSGASHTEAFF. The CDR3 DNA reads as TGCGCCAGCAGTGGGTCGGGGGCTTCTCACACTGAAGCTTTCTTT. The chain joins TRBV10-1 to TRBJ1-1, with D perhaps TRBD1 (6 bases). The germline V gene has CDR1 WNHNN and CDR2 SYGVQD (reference sequence). Trimming pared 4 bases from V and 3 bases from J, leaving 15 bases between. The CDR3 runs 15 residues.

The chain is built from TRBV28 and TRBJ1-2; D perhaps matches TRBD1 (5 bases). V dropped 2 bases and J dropped 4 bases, with 14 bases sitting between them. CDR3 size: 15 residues. Looked up from germline, CDR1 is MDHEN and CDR2 is SYDVKM. The CDR3 loop is CASSLPGGAFYGYTF. As DNA, the CDR3 is TGTGCCAGCAGTTTACCGGGAGGGGCGTTCTATGGCTACACCTTC.

CDR3 in amino acids: CASRATPSNYGYTF. DNA for the CDR3: TGTGCCAGCAGGGCAACACCCTCTAACTATGGCTACACCTTC. The chain has TRBV5-5 and TRBJ1-2; D not certain. This CDR3 is 14 amino acids long. Germline V gene sequence: CDR1 SGHKS, CDR2 YYEKEE (reference sequence). Between the trimmed V and J ends, which lost 5 bases and 0 bases, there was a span of 11 bases.

There are a few counts of this clone. This rearrangement joins TRBV11-3 to TRBJ2-1; the match to TRBD2 covers 9 bases. The CDR3 runs 16 residues. Germline loops: CDR1 SGHNT, CDR2 YENEEA. The V gene end was trimmed by 5 bases and the J gene end by 0 bases; junction bases not matched to a gene: 5. The CDR3 bases are TGTGCCAGCAGCCCCTGGACTAGCGACTCCTACAATGAGCAGTTCTTC. This codes for CASSPWTSDSYNEQFF.

The J gene is TRBJ1-4, the V gene TRBV7-9; the match to TRBD1 covers 8 bases. V shed 5 bases, J shed 10 bases, and the junction held 3 bases outside the gene matches. From germline, CDR1 is SEHNR and CDR2 FQNEAQ (reference sequence). This CDR3 spans 12 amino acids. CDR3 loop: CASSIDRGKLFF. CDR3 bases: TGTGCCAGCAGCATTGACAGGGGAAAACTGTTTTTT.